This T cell receptor beta chain was identified during a study of CD8 T cells in ankylosing spondylitis. The germline V gene has CDR1 LGHDT and CDR2 YNNKEL (reference sequence). The CDR3 is 14 residues long. Trimming took off 11 bases at V and 4 bases at J, with 17 bases between the two ends. Quantitative 5'-RACE with molecular barcodes produced the TCR beta libraries. TCRdb fed the 5' RACE reads into MiXCR, producing one record per CDR3 protein. The data contain some 290,000 distinct CDR3 sequences, around 20% of them singletons. Source material: blood, either unsorted or a sorted T cell fraction (not recorded which). This clonotype originated in a male donor with ankylosing spondylitis or in good health (not recorded which). The chain uses TRBV3-1 and TRBJ1-4; D may be TRBD1 (6 bases). CDR3 nucleotide sequence: TGTGCCTCCAAGAGAAGGGGGGGTAATGAAAAACTGTTTTTT. Translated, it gives CASKRRGGNEKLFF.